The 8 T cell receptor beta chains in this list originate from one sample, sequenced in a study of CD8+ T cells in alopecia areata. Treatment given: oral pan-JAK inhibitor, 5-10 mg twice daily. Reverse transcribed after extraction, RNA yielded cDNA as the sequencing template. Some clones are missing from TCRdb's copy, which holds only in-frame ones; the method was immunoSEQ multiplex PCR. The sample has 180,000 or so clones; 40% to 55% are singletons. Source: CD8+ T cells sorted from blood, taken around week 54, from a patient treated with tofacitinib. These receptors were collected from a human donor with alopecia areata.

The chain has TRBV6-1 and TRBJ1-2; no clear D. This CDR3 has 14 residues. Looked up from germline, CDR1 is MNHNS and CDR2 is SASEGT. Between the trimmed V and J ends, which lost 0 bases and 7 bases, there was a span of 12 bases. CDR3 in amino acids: CASSEAGGDSGYTF. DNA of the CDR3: TGTGCCAGCAGTGAAGCGGGAGGTGACTCTGGCTACACCTTC.

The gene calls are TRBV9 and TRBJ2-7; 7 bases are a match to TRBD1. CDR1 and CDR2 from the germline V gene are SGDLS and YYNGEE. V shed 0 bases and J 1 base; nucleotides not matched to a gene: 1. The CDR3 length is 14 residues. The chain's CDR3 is CASSVEGQSYEQYF. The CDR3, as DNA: TGTGCCAGCAGCGTAGAGGGACAGTCCTACGAGCAGTACTTC.

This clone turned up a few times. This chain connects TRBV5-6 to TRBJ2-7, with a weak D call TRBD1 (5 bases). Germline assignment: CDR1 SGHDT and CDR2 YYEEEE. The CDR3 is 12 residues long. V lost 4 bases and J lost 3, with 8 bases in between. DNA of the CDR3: TGTGCCAGCAGCCTACAGGACTACGAGCAGTACTTC. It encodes CASSLQDYEQYF.

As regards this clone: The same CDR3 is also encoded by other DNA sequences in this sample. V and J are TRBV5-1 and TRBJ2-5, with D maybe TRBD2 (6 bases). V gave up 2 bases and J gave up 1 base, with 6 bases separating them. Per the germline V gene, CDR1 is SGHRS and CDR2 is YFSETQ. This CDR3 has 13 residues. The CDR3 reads CASSFGGQETQYF. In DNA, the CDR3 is TGCGCCAGCAGCTTCGGGGGCCAAGAGACCCAGTACTTC.

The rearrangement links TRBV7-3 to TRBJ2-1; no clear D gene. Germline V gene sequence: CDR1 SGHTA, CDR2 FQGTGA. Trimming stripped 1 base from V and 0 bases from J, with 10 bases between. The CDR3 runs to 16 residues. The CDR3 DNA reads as TGTGCCAGCAGCTTAAGTGTCAGGAGCTCCTACAATGAGCAGTTCTTC. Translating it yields CASSLSVRSSYNEQFF.

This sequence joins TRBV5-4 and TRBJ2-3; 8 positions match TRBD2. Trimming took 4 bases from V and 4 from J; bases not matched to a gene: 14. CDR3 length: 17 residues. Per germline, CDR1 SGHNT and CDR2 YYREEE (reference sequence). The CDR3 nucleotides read TGTGCCAGCAGCCCCAGGGATCGGGGGGGCGTATCAGATACGCAGTATTTT. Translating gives CASSPRDRGGVSDTQYF.

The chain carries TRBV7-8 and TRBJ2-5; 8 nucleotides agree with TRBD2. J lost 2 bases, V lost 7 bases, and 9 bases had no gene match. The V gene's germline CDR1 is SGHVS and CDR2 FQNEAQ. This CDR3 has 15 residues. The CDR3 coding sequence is TGTGCCAGCATCCCGGGAGGGCACCAACAAGAGACCCAGTACTTC. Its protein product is CASIPGGHQQETQYF.

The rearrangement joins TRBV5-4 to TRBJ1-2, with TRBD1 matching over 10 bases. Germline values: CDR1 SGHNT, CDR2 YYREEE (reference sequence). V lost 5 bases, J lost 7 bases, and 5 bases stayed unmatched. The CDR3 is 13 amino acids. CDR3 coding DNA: TGTGCCAGCAGTGTTGGGACAGGGGTTGGCTACACCTTC. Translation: CASSVGTGVGYTF.